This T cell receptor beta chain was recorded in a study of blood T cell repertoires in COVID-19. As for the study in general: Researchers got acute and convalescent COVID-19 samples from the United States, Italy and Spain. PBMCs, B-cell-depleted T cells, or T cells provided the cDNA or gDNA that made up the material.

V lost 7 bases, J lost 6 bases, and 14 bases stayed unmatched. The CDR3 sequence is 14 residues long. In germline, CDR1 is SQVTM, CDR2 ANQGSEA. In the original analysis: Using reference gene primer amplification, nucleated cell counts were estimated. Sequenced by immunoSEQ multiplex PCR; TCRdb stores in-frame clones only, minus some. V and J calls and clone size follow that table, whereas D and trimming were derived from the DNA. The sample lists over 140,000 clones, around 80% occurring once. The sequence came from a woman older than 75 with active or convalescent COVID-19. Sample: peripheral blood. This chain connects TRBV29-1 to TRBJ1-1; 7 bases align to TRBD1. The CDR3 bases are TGCAGCGCCATAAGACAGGGTCAGGGCGCTGAAGCTTTCTTT. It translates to CSAIRQGQGAEAFF.